This T cell receptor (beta chain) was sequenced in a study of blood T cell repertoires in COVID-19. This clone was recorded a few times. Method: immunoSEQ multiplex PCR; TCRdb's copy keeps in-frame clones and lacks some. The data contain some 70,000 clones, about nine tenths of them singletons. Enrolment of Seattle patients took place during active infection, and they were followed longitudinally. Sequences were obtained from peripheral blood. The receptor comes from a man aged 50-60 years with COVID-19, enrolled during active disease.

DNA for the CDR3: TGTGCCAGCGACAGGGGCGCTTATAGTGATTCACCCCTCCACTTT. Translation: CASDRGAYSDSPLHF. This chain joins TRBV6-1 and TRBJ1-6, with 8 bases aligning to TRBD1. CDR3 size: 15 residues. Germline V gene sequence: CDR1 MNHNS, CDR2 SASEGT. Unmatched junction bases numbered 11, after V lost 8 bases and J lost 8 bases.